This T cell receptor (beta chain) was documented in a study of identical twins. Study-wide points: There were fewer insertions in abundant cord blood beta clonotypes, but memory repertoires showed no such pattern.

In the case of this clonotype: The target antigen is unknown.

TCRdb reprocessed the 5' RACE reads with MiXCR, giving one entry per CDR3 protein. The sample consists of 690,000 or so distinct CDR3 sequences, less than 7% of them appearing once. From germline, CDR1 is PRHDT and CDR2 FYEKMQ (reference sequence). The CDR3 totals 15 residues. V shed 5 bases, J shed 4 bases, and the junction held 9 bases outside the gene matches. Source material: naive T cells sorted from blood. The receptor was derived from a man younger than 35 in good health. V and J are TRBV13 and TRBJ2-7, with 9 bases lining up with TRBD2. CDR3 bases: TGTGCCAGCAGCCACCGTGGGACTAGCTTTTACGAGCAGTACTTC. Its protein is CASSHRGTSFYEQYF. The complete variable domain, with remaining parts taken from reference TRBV13 and TRBJ2-7, reads AAGVIQSPRHLIKEKRETATLKCYPIPRHDTVYWYQQGPGQDPQFLISFYEKMQSDKGSIPDRFSAQQFSDYHSELNMSSLELGDSALYFCASSHRGTSFYEQYFGPGTRLTVT.